Below, one T cell receptor beta chain is given with its context. Its cognate antigen is unknown. At one of its ends the junction is not consistent with the germline gene, which may arise from a read error. The CDR3 sequence is 13 residues long. From germline, CDR1 is SSHAT and CDR2 FNYEAQ (reference sequence). These data come from a study of radiotherapy plus CTLA-4 blockade in lung cancer. It was focal radiation plus CTLA-4 blockade with ipilimumab that patients with chemo-refractory metastatic non-small-cell lung cancer received. Study observations and caveats: In blood, TCR clones derived from the tumor expanded after radiotherapy plus ipilimumab. Early blood T cell clone dynamics, with interferon-beta, were reported to best predict response.

Assay: immunoSEQ multiplex PCR; the TCRdb copy retains only in-frame clones and omits some. Counted here are roughly 70,000 clones, around 90% occurring once; the ten biggest clones make up around 40%. The receptor's source is a human donor with non-small cell lung cancer that progressed on radiotherapy plus ipilimumab. Sample: peripheral blood, taken from a patient treated with radiotherapy plus ipilimumab. The V and J genes are TRBV7-7 and TRBJ2-1, with D perhaps TRBD1 (6 bases). The CDR3 DNA reads as TGTGCTAGCAGCCCTAACAGGGACAATGAGCAGTTCTTC. Its protein is CASSPNRDNEQFF. The full variable domain, completed using reference TRBV7-7 and TRBJ2-1, is GAGVSQSPRYKVTKRGQDVTLRCDPISSHATLYWYQQALGQGPEFLTYFNYEAQPDKSGLPSDRFSAERPEGSISTLTIQRTEQRDSAMYRCASSPNRDNEQFFGPGTRLTVL.